Below, 10 T cell receptor beta chains from the same sample are listed, as sequenced in a study of identical twins. TCRdb redid the calling of the 5' RACE reads with MiXCR, one entry per CDR3 protein. In the table there are 250,000 or so distinct CDR3 sequences, approximately 7.9% of which are singletons. The data also belong to a second study, concerning yellow fever vaccine responses in identical twins.

Sequenced sample: CD8+ T cells sorted from blood. These receptors came from a woman aged 18-29 years in good health.

The chain has TRBV20-1 and TRBJ2-5, with TRBD1 identical over 7 bases. The V segment lost 5 bases and the J segment 4 bases; nucleotides outside the gene matches: 10. In germline, CDR1 is DFQATT, CDR2 SNEGSKA (reference sequence). The CDR3 has 14 residues. In DNA, the CDR3 is TGCAGTGCTTCCCCGACAGGGTGGTTAGAGACCCAGTACTTC. Its protein product is CSASPTGWLETQYF.

The table lists this clonotype with many counts. CDR3 residues: CASSTPGQVSYNEQFF. The CDR3 DNA reads TGCGCCAGCAGCACACCGGGACAGGTATCCTACAATGAGCAGTTCTTC. The gene calls are TRBV4-1 and TRBJ2-1; TRBD1 matches at 8 bases. Germline V CDR1 and CDR2: MGHRA, YSYEKL. The CDR3 spans 16 residues. V shed 5 bases, J shed 1 base, and the junction held 7 bases outside the gene matches.

This clonotype appeared many times. J is TRBJ2-7 and V is TRBV4-1, with D perhaps matching TRBD1 (5 bases). Germline values: CDR1 MGHRA, CDR2 YSYEKL. V shed 1 base and J shed 0 bases, with 13 bases lying between them. This CDR3 region has 16 residues. The CDR3 DNA sequence: TGCGCCAGCAGCCAAGGTTTTACAGACAGCTCCTACGAGCAGTACTTC. It yields the protein CASSQGFTDSSYEQYF.

This clonotype was seen at least ten times. The rearrangement joins TRBV12-3 or TRBV12-4 to TRBJ2-1, with a weak D call TRBD1 (6 bases). The germline V and J ends were trimmed by 6 bases and 5 bases, with 20 bases remaining between them. The CDR3 extends over 16 amino acids. CDR3 bases: TGTGCCAGCAGCCTAGGTCTGACAGGCGTCAACAATGAGCAGTTCTTC. Translation gives CASSLGLTGVNNEQFF.

The V and J genes are TRBV20-1 and TRBJ2-1, with 7 bases fitting TRBD2. This CDR3 region has 15 residues. V was clipped by 2 bases and J by 0 bases; unmatched bases: 4. Germline values: CDR1 DFQATT, CDR2 SNEGSKA (reference sequence). The CDR3 loop reads CSARSGTSSYNEQFF. CDR3 bases: TGCAGTGCTAGAAGCGGGACGAGCTCCTACAATGAGCAGTTCTTC.

The chain recombines TRBV12-3 or TRBV12-4 with TRBJ2-6, with unresolved D. With 0 bases removed from V and 0 bases from J, the gap between germline ends came to 6 bases. The CDR3 extends over 16 amino acids. Here the CDR3 DNA reads TGTGCCAGCAGTTTAGCGTTGGACTCTGGGGCCAACGTCCTGACTTTC. Protein sequence: CASSLALDSGANVLTF.

This clonotype was picked up a small number of times. A read error may produce the germline difference seen at one junction end. V gene TRBV29-1 combines with J gene TRBJ2-7; the D call may be TRBD1 or TRBD2 (5 bases each). CDR3 length: 15 amino acids. Germline-derived CDR1 and CDR2 are SQVTM and ANQGSEA. Here the CDR3 DNA reads TGCAGCGTCGAAGGGGACGTAAAGAGCTCCTACGAGCAGTACTTC. It is translated as CSVEGDVKSSYEQYF.

This clonotype was recorded many times. CDR3 loop: CASSQESAGKQETQYF. The CDR3, as DNA: TGCGCCAGCAGCCAAGAATCGGCTGGGAAGCAAGAGACCCAGTACTTC. The rearrangement joins TRBV4-1 to TRBJ2-5; D unresolved. Trimming stripped 0 bases from V and 2 bases from J, with 13 bases between. The germline V gene encodes CDR1 MGHRA and CDR2 YSYEKL. The CDR3 extends over 16 amino acids.

This clonotype was counted only a few times. The chain carries TRBV5-1 and TRBJ2-3; the match to TRBD2 covers 7 bases. The length of the CDR3 is 15 residues. Per germline, CDR1 SGHRS and CDR2 YFSETQ. After removal of 0 bases from V and 4 bases from J, the junction contained 5 bases not matched to a gene. The CDR3 protein is CASSLATGLADTQYF. The CDR3 DNA is TGCGCCAGCAGCTTGGCCACCGGACTAGCAGATACGCAGTATTTT.

This clonotype was observed a few times. The chain has TRBV3-1 and TRBJ2-5, with 8 bases aligning to TRBD2. The germline V gene has CDR1 LGHDT and CDR2 YNNKEL (reference sequence). The CDR3 spans 16 residues. Trimming cost V 4 bases and J 2 bases; bases outside gene matches: 9. The CDR3 DNA reads TGTGCCAGCAGCCCCCTCGGGGGGGTCGGACAAGAGACCCAGTACTTC. This codes for CASSPLGGVGQETQYF.